What follows are 19 T cell receptor beta chains derived from one specimen sequenced in a study of blood T cell repertoires in COVID-19. Repertoires were generated with immunoSEQ multiplex PCR, while TCRdb's copy carries only in-frame clones and drops some. The sample yields 440,000 or so clones, around nine tenths seen once. The sequencing sample was made of peripheral blood. These receptors were collected from a woman between 40 and 50 years old with COVID-19, enrolled during active disease.

This chain uses TRBV5-6 with TRBJ1-1; D uncertain. Germline loops: CDR1 SGHDT, CDR2 YYEEEE. Trimming took off 10 bases at V and 2 bases at J, with 24 bases between the two ends. The CDR3 runs 16 residues. Written as DNA, the CDR3 is TGTGCCGCCCACGGGAGGACTACTCGGCAAAACACTGAAGCTTTCTTT. This translates into CAAHGRTTRQNTEAFF.

The rearrangement uses TRBV19 and TRBJ1-5; a weak D match, TRBD1 (5 bases). Looked up from germline, CDR1 is LNHDA and CDR2 is SQIVND (reference sequence). The CDR3 contains 15 residues. V was pared by 1 base and J by 4 bases, with 11 bases between. The CDR3 sequence: CASSIAQGWNQPQHF. CDR3 coding DNA: TGTGCCAGTAGTATAGCGCAGGGTTGGAATCAGCCCCAGCATTTT.

This chain connects TRBV27 to TRBJ1-1; D unclear. The CDR3 is made up of 16 amino acids. V gave up 3 bases and J gave up 1 base, with 15 bases separating them. Germline-derived CDR1 and CDR2 are MNHEY and SMNVEV (reference sequence). The CDR3 region is CASSFGAGSGNTEAFF. CDR3 nucleotide sequence: TGTGCCAGCAGTTTCGGAGCAGGAAGCGGGAACACTGAAGCTTTCTTT.

The chain joins TRBV18 to TRBJ2-7; D possibly corresponds to TRBD2 (5 bases). This CDR3 contains 12 residues. The V gene's germline CDR1 is KGHSH and CDR2 LQKENI. V was pared by 5 bases and J by 5 bases, with 10 bases between. The CDR3 bases are TGTGCCAGCTCAGCGACGAGGGACGAGCAGTACTTC. As protein: CASSATRDEQYF.

The genes are TRBV19 and TRBJ1-4, with a weak D call TRBD1 (5 bases). V lost 4 bases and J 4 bases, leaving 13 bases between the germline ends. This CDR3 comprises 15 residues. The germline V gene has CDR1 LNHDA and CDR2 SQIVND (reference sequence). This chain's CDR3 is CASSTETVYNEKLFF. The CDR3 DNA sequence: TGTGCCAGTAGTACGGAGACAGTGTATAATGAAAAACTGTTTTTT.

The chain carries TRBV15 and TRBJ1-1; D remains ambiguous. CDR3 size: 16 residues. The germline V and J ends were trimmed by 1 base and 1 base, with 13 bases remaining between them. Germline V CDR1 and CDR2: LNHNV, YYDKDF (reference sequence). CDR3 protein: CATSRVLEGTNTEAFF. CDR3 sequence (DNA): TGTGCCACCAGCAGAGTTCTGGAGGGAACGAACACTGAAGCTTTCTTT.

The rearrangement joins TRBV29-1 to TRBJ1-2, with 9 bases that match TRBD1. Trimming took 6 bases from V and 8 from J; bases not matched to a gene: 10. The CDR3 extends over 13 amino acids. Germline loops: CDR1 SQVTM, CDR2 ANQGSEA. This CDR3 reads CSVALDRGDGYTF. CDR3 nucleotides: TGCAGCGTCGCCCTGGACAGGGGTGACGGCTACACCTTC.

This sequence joins TRBV2 and TRBJ2-2; the match to TRBD1 covers 9 bases. Looked up from germline, CDR1 is SNHLY and CDR2 is FYNNEI. Trimming took 6 bases from V and 2 from J; bases not matched to a gene: 4. This CDR3 comprises 15 residues. CDR3 sequence reads: CASSKGQGNTGELFF. DNA of the CDR3: TGTGCCAGCAGCAAGGGACAGGGCAACACCGGGGAGCTGTTTTTT.

The rearrangement uses TRBV5-4 and TRBJ2-7; perhaps TRBD2 as D (6 bases). The V gene's germline CDR1 is SGHNT and CDR2 YYREEE (reference sequence). The V and J ends lost 0 bases and 5 bases respectively, with 12 bases between them. CDR3 length: 14 amino acids. In DNA form, the CDR3 reads TGTGCCAGCAGCTTGGCGGCGGGGCGGAACGAGCAGTACTTC. This translates into CASSLAAGRNEQYF.

V and J are TRBV28 and TRBJ2-5; D is possibly TRBD2 (5 bases). V lost 5 bases, J lost 0 bases, and 13 bases lay in between. This CDR3 has 15 amino acids. The germline V gene has CDR1 MDHEN and CDR2 SYDVKM. For the CDR3, the DNA is TGTGCCAGCAGTCAACCGAGGGATTACCAAGAGACCCAGTACTTC. This gives the protein CASSQPRDYQETQYF.

This clone occurred once. The V gene is TRBV7-2, the J gene TRBJ1-2, with TRBD1 identical over 10 bases. The CDR3 consists of 14 residues. The V gene end was trimmed by 5 bases and the J gene end by 7 bases; junction bases not matched to a gene: 7. CDR1 and CDR2 from the germline V gene are SGHTA and FQGNSA. This CDR3 is CASSPRTGGFGYTF. DNA for the CDR3: TGTGCCAGCAGCCCGAGGACAGGGGGTTTTGGCTACACCTTC.

This clone has only one observation. This chain connects TRBV6-5 to TRBJ1-1, with no clear D. V shed 6 bases and J shed 11 bases, with 13 bases lying between them. This CDR3 is 11 amino acids long. Germline CDR1 and CDR2: MNHEY and SVGAGI. CDR3 sequence (DNA): TGTGCCAGCAGCTTTCCACCGGAGGCTTTCTTT. Translating gives CASSFPPEAFF.

This clone was observed once. The rearrangement links TRBV27 to TRBJ1-6; 7 nucleotides line up with TRBD1. Germline V gene data show CDR1 as MNHEY and CDR2 as SMNVEV (reference sequence). V lost 8 bases to trimming and J lost 9 bases; unmatched junction nucleotides: 19. The CDR3 length is 17 residues. CDR3 sequence reads: CASGPRAAQGLGSPLHF. CDR3 sequence (DNA): TGTGCCAGCGGGCCACGGGCAGCACAGGGGTTAGGTTCACCCCTCCACTTT.

J is TRBJ2-1 and V is TRBV27; perhaps TRBD2 as D (6 bases). The CDR3 sequence is 19 residues long. V was pared by 0 bases and J by 0 bases, with 18 bases between. Germline V CDR1 and CDR2: MNHEY, SMNVEV (reference sequence). CDR3: CASSLSFNSGTSSYNEQFF. The DNA of the CDR3 is TGTGCCAGCAGTTTATCCTTTAATAGCGGCACTAGCTCCTACAATGAGCAGTTCTTC.

V and J are TRBV11-3 and TRBJ2-1; D is undetermined. This CDR3 comprises 15 residues. The germline V gene encodes CDR1 SGHNT and CDR2 YENEEA. V was pared by 1 base and J by 2 bases, with 9 bases between. The CDR3: CASSLGATAYNEQFF. For the CDR3, the DNA is TGTGCCAGCAGCTTAGGCGCAACCGCCTACAATGAGCAGTTCTTC.

The chain has TRBV7-3 and TRBJ2-3, with unresolved D. The germline gives CDR1 SGHTA, CDR2 FQGTGA. The CDR3 is 14 residues long. V was pared by 5 bases and J by 2 bases, with 11 bases between. CDR3 amino acids: CASSPHHNTDTQYF. The DNA of the CDR3 is TGTGCCAGCAGCCCACACCATAACACAGATACGCAGTATTTT.

This clone occurred once. The chain employs TRBV9 and TRBJ1-3; D gene uncertain. CDR1 is SGDLS and CDR2 is YYNGEE in the germline V gene. This CDR3 is 16 amino acids long. V was clipped by 4 bases and J by 7 bases, with 21 bases between them. The CDR3 is CASSPQNQAAHNTIYF. CDR3 nucleotides: TGTGCCAGCAGCCCCCAAAATCAGGCCGCTCATAACACCATATATTTT.

The chain employs TRBV3-1 (or the pseudogene TRBV3-2) and TRBJ2-5; a possible D gene is TRBD2 (6 bases). Deletions cut 3 bases from V and 9 bases from J, with 11 bases between. Germline V lookup: CDR1 LGHDT, CDR2 YNNKEL (reference sequence). The CDR3 runs 12 residues. CDR3 DNA sequence: TGTGCCAGCAGCCAGCGGGAAGGGGCCCAGTACTTC. This codes for CASSQREGAQYF.

J is TRBJ1-4 and V is TRBV7-8; D gene ambiguous. There are 12 residues in the CDR3. Deletions cut 5 bases from V and 5 bases from J, with 6 bases between. Germline V gene sequence: CDR1 SGHVS, CDR2 FQNEAQ. The CDR3 is CASSPFNEKLFF. CDR3 nucleotides: TGTGCCAGCAGCCCCTTCAATGAAAAACTGTTTTTT. The full variable domain, with the rest looked up from reference TRBV7-8 and TRBJ1-4, is GAGVSQSPRYKVAKRGQDVALRCDPISGHVSLFWYQQALGQGPEFLTYFQNEAQLDKSGLPSDRFFAERPEGSVSTLKIQRTQQEDSAVYLCASSPFNEKLFFGSGTQLSVL.